The rows below give T cell receptor beta chains drawn from one sample of a study of OX40 agonist ivuxolimab in advanced cancers. Only in-frame clones appear in the TCRdb table, and some are missing; sequencing was by immunoSEQ multiplex PCR. The table has 55,000 to 65,000 clones, just over 85% seen once. This specimen was CD4+ or CD8+ T cells sorted from blood, taken in a trial of the OX40 agonist ivuxolimab. Source of these receptors: an adult with an advanced solid tumor such as melanoma, head and neck, liver or kidney cancer. CDR3s include the opening cysteine and the closing phenylalanine or tryptophan.

V gene,J gene,CDR3 protein
TRBV5-5,TRBJ1-1,CASSLNGGNTEAFF
TRBV6-5,TRBJ2-7,CASSYRRGPYEQYF
TRBV5-1,TRBJ1-1,CASKRGGSGTEAFF
TRBV5-1,TRBJ2-2,CASSLGVAGELFF
TRBV19,TRBJ1-3,CASSPKQGVHSGNTIYF
TRBV18,NA,CASSPPGPAYEQYF
TRBV27,TRBJ1-2,CASTPRQGIRYGYTF
TRBV4-1,TRBJ1-2,CASSQFWGLGGYTF
TRBV5-1,TRBJ2-2,CASSLRGSNTGELFF
TRBV5-1,TRBJ2-7,CASSLGGGSYEQYF
TRBV7-2,TRBJ2-2,CASSLVSGANTGELFF
TRBV13,TRBJ2-5,CASSLGTGRFQETQYF
TRBV10-3,TRBJ2-1,CAISEFPSGGVNEQFF